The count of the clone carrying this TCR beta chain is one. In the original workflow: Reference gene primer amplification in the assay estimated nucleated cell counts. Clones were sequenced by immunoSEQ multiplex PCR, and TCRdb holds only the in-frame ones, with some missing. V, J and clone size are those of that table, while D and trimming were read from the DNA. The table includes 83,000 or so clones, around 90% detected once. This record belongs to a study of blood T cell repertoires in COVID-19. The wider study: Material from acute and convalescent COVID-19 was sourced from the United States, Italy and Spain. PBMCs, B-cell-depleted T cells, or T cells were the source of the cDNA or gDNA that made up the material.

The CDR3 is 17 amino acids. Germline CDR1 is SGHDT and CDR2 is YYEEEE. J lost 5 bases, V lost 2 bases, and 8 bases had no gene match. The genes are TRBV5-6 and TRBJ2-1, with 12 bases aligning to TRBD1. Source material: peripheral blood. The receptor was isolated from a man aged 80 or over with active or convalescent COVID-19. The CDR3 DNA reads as TGTGCCAGCAGCTTTCGGAGGGGACAGGGGGCTAACAATGAGCAGTTCTTC. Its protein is CASSFRRGQGANNEQFF.